This T cell receptor beta chain was identified during a study of control samples from healthy donors and cancer patients. Method: immunoSEQ multiplex PCR; TCRdb's copy keeps in-frame clones and lacks some. Of about 22,000 clones in the sample, around four fifths were seen once. Germline V CDR1 and CDR2: DFQATT, SNEGSKA (reference sequence). The V gene lost 3 bases and the J gene lost 2 bases, with 15 bases spanning the gap. This CDR3 region has 15 residues. The clonotype was recovered from a man in his fifties or sixties with colorectal cancer. The specimen was PBMCs. The genes are TRBV20-1 and TRBJ2-3, with D unclear. As DNA, the CDR3 is TGCAGTGCTAGTTGGGCCGCCAAAGACACAGATACGCAGTATTTT. Protein product: CSASWAAKDTDTQYF.